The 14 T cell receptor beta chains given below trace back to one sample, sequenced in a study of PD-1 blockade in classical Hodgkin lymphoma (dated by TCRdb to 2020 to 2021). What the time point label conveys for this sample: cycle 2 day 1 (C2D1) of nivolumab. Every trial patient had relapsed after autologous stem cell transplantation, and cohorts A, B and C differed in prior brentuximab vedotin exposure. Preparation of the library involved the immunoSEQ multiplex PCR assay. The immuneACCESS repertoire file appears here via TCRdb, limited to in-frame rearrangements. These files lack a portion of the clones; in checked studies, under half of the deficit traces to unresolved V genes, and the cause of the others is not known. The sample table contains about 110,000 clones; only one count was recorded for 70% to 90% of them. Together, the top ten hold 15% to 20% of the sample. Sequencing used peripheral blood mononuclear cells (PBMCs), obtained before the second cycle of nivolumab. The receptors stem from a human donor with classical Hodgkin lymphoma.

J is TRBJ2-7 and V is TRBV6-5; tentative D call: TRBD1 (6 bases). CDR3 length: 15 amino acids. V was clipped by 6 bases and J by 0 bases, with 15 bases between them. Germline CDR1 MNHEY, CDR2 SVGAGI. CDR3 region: CASRYRDTSSYEQYF. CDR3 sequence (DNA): TGTGCCAGCAGATACCGGGACACGAGCTCCTACGAGCAGTACTTC.

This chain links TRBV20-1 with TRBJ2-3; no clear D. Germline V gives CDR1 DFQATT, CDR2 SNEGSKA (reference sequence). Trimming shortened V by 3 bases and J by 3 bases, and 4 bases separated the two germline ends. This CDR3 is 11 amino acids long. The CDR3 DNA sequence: TGCAGTGCTAGTGGGACAGATACGCAGTATTTT. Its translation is CSASGTDTQYF.

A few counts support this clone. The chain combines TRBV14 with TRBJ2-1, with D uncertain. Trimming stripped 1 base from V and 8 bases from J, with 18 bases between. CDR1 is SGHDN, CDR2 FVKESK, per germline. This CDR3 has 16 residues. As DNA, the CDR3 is TGTGCCAGCAGCCAAGGTTGGACCTACGAGAAATATGAGCAGTTCTTC. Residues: CASSQGWTYEKYEQFF.

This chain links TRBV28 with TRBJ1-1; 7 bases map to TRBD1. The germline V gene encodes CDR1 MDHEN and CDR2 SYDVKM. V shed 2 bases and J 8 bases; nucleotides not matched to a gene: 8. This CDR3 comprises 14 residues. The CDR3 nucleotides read TGTGCCAGCAGTTTAGACAGGGCCACCATCGAAGCTTTCTTT. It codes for CASSLDRATIEAFF.

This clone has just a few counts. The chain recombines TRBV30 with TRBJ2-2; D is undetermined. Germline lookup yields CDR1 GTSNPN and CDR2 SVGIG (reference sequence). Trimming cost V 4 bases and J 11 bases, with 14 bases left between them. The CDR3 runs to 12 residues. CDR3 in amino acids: CAWNVWAGELFF. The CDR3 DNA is TGTGCCTGGAACGTCTGGGCAGGAGAGCTGTTTTTT. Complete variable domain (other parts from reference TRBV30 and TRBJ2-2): SQTIHQWPATLVQPVGSPLSLECTVEGTSNPNLYWYRQAAGRGLQLLFYSVGIGQISSEVPQNLSASRPQDRQFILSSKKLLLSDSGFYLCAWNVWAGELFFGEGSRLTVL.

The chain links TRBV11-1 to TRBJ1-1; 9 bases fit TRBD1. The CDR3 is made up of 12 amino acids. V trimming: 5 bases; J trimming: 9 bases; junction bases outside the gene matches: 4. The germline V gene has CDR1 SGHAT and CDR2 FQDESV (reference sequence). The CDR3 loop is CASSPGTGKAFF. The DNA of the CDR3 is TGTGCCAGCAGCCCCGGGACAGGGAAAGCTTTCTTT.

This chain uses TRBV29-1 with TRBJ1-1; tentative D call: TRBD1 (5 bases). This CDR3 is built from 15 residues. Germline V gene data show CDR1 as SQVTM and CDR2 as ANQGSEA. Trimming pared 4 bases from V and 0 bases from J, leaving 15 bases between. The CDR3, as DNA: TGCAGCGTTGTAGGTCGGTACAGGTTGAACACTGAAGCTTTCTTT. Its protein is CSVVGRYRLNTEAFF.

The CDR3 is CASRDPGVSGYGYTF. The CDR3, as DNA: TGTGCCAGCAGAGACCCAGGGGTGTCCGGCTATGGCTACACCTTC. This chain links TRBV2 with TRBJ1-2, with D perhaps matching TRBD1 (6 bases). Trimming pared 6 bases from V and 4 bases from J, leaving 18 bases between. Germline-derived CDR1 and CDR2 are SNHLY and FYNNEI. The length of the CDR3 is 15 residues. Full variable domain (missing parts from reference TRBV2 and TRBJ1-2): EPEVTQTPSHQVTQMGQEVILRCVPISNHLYFYWYRQILGQKVEFLVSFYNNEISEKSEIFDDQFSVERPDGSNFTLKIRSTKLEDSAMYFCASRDPGVSGYGYTFGSGTRLTVV.

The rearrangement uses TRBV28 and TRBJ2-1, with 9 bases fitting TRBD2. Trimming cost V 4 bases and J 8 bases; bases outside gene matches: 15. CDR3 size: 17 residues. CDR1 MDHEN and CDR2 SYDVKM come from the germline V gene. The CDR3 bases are TGTGCCAGCAGTTCCTGGACTATAGCGGGAGAGAGCGATGAGCAGTTCTTC. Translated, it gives CASSSWTIAGESDEQFF.

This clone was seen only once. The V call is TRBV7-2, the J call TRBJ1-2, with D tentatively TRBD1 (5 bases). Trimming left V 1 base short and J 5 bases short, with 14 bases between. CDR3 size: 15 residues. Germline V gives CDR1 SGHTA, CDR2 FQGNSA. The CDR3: CASSLGWGTGYGYTF. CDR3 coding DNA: TGTGCCAGCAGCTTAGGGTGGGGGACCGGATATGGCTACACCTTC.

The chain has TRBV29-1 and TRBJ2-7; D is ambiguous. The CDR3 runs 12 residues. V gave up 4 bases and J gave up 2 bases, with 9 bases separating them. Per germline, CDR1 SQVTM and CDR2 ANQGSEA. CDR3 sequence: CSVGAGTYEQYF. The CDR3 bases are TGCAGCGTTGGAGCAGGTACCTACGAGCAGTACTTC.

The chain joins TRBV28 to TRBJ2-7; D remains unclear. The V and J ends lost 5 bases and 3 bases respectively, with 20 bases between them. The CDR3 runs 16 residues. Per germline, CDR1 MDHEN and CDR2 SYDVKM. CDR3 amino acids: CASSPPVGFAFYEQYF. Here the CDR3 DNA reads TGTGCCAGCAGTCCTCCCGTCGGGTTCGCTTTCTACGAGCAGTACTTC.

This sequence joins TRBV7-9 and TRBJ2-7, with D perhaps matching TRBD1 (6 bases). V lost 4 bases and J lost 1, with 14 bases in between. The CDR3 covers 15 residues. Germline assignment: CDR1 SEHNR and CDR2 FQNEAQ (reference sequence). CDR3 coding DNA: TGTGCCAGCAGCTACGACCGACAGGCATCCTACGAGCAGTACTTC. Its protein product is CASSYDRQASYEQYF.

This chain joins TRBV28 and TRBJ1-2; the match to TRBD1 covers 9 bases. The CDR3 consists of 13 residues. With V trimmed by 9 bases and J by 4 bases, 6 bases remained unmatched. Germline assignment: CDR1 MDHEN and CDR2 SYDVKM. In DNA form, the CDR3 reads TGTGCCAGTACAGGGGGCGATGGCTATGGCTACACCTTC. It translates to CASTGGDGYGYTF.